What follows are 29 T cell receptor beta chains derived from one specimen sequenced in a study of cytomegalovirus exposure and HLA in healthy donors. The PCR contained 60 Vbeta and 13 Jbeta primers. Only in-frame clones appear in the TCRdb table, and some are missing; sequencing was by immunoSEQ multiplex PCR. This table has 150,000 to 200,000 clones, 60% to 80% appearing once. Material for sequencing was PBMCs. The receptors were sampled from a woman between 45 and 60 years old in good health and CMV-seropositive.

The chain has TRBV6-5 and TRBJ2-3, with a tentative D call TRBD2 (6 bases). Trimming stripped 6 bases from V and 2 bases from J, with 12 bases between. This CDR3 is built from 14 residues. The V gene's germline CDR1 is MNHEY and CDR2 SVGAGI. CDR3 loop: CASRNGGYTDTQYF. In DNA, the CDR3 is TGTGCCAGCAGGAATGGGGGGTACACAGATACGCAGTATTTT.

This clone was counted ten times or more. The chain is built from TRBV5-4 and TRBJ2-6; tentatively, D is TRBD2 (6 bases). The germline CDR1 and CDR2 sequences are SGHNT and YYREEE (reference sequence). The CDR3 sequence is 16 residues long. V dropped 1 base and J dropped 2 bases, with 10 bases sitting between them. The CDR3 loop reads CASSLLGEAGANVLTF. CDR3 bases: TGTGCCAGCAGCTTGTTGGGGGAGGCTGGGGCCAACGTCCTGACTTTC. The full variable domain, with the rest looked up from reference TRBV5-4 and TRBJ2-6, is ETGVTQSPTHLIKTRGQQVTLRCSSQSGHNTVSWYQQALGQGPQFIFQYYREEENGRGNFPPRFSGLQFPNYSSELNVNALELDDSALYLCASSLLGEAGANVLTFGAGSRLTVL.

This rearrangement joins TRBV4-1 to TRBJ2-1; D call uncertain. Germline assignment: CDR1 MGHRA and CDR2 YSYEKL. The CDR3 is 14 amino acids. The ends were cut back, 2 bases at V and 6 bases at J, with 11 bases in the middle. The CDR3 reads CASSQYSILNEQFF. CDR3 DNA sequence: TGCGCCAGCAGCCAATACAGCATACTCAATGAGCAGTTCTTC.

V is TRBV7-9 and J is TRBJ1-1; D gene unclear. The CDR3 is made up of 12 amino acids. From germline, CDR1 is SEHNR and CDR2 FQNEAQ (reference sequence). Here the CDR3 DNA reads TGTTCCGTGCGGGGTTTGAACACTGAAGCTTTCTTT. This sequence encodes CSVRGLNTEAFF. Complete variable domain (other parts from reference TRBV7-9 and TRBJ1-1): DTGVSQNPRHKITKRGQNVTFRCDPISEHNRLYWYRQTLGQGPEFLTYFQNEAQLEKSRLLSDRFSAERPKGSFSTLEIQRTEQGDSAMYLCSVRGLNTEAFFGQGTRLTVV.

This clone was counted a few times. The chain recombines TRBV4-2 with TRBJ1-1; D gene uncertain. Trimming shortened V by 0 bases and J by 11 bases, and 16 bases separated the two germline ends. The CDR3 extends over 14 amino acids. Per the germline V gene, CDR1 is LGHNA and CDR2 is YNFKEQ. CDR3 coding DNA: TGTGCCAGCAGCCAAGATCGTCCTGTTCCTCGGGCTTTCTTT. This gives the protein CASSQDRPVPRAFF.

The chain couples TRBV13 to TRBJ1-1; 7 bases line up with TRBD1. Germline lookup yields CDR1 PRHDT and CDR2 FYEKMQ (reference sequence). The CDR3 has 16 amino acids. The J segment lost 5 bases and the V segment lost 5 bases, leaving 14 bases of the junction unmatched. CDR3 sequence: CASSQRLTGRGTEAFF. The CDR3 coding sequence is TGTGCCAGCAGCCAGAGACTGACAGGGAGAGGGACTGAAGCTTTCTTT. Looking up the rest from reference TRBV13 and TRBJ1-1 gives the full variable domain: AAGVIQSPRHLIKEKRETATLKCYPIPRHDTVYWYQQGPGQDPQFLISFYEKMQSDKGSIPDRFSAQQFSDYHSELNMSSLELGDSALYFCASSQRLTGRGTEAFFGQGTRLTVV.

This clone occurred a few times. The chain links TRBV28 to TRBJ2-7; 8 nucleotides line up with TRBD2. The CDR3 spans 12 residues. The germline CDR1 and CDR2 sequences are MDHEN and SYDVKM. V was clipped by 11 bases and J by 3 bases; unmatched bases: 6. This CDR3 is CAVLGGGYEQYF. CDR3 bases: TGTGCCGTCCTCGGGGGGGGCTACGAGCAGTACTTC.

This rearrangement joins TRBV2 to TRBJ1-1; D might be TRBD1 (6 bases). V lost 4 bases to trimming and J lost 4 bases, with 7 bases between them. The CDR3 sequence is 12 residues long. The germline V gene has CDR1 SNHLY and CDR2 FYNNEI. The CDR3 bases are TGTGCCAGCAGTGCGGACAGCACTGAAGCTTTCTTT. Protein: CASSADSTEAFF.

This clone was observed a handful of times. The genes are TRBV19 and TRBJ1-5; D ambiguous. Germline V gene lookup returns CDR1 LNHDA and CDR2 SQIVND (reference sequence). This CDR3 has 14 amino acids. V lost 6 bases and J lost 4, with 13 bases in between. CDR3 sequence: CASSTLTRNQPQHF. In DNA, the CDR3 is TGTGCCAGTAGCACGTTGACACGTAATCAGCCCCAGCATTTT.

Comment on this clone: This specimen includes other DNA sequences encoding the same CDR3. CDR3 sequence (DNA): TGTGCCAGCAGCGTCGGAACAGGGAACACTGAAGCTTTCTTT. Translation gives CASSVGTGNTEAFF. The chain uses TRBV9 and TRBJ1-1; a weak D match, TRBD1 (5 bases). Germline V gives CDR1 SGDLS, CDR2 YYNGEE. With 2 bases removed from V and 1 base from J, the gap between germline ends came to 9 bases. The length of the CDR3 is 14 residues.

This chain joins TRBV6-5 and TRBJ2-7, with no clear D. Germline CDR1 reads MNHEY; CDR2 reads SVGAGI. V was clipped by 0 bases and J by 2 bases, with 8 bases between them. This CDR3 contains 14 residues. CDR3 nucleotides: TGTGCCAGCAGTTACTCGATTAGCCCCTACGAGCAGTACTTC. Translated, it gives CASSYSISPYEQYF.

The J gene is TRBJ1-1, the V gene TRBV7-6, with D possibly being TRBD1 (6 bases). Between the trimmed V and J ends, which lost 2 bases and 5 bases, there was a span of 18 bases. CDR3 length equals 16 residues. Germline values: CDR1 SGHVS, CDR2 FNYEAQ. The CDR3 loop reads CASSLSLGRGGTEAFF. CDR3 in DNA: TGTGCCAGCAGCTTATCCCTCGGCAGGGGAGGGACTGAAGCTTTCTTT.

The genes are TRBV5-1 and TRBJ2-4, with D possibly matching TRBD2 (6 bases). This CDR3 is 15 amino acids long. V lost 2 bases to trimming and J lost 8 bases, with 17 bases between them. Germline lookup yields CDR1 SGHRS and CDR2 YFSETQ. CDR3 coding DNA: TGCGCCAGCAGCTTCTCGCCGGAGGGTGTGGACATTCAGTACTTC. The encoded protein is CASSFSPEGVDIQYF.

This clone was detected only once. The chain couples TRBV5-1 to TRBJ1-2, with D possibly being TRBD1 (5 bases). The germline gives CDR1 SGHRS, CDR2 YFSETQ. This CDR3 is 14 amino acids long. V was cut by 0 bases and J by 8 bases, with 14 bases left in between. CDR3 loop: CASSLGGLLGGYTF. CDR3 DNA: TGCGCCAGCAGCTTGGGGGGCCTCTTAGGGGGCTACACCTTC.

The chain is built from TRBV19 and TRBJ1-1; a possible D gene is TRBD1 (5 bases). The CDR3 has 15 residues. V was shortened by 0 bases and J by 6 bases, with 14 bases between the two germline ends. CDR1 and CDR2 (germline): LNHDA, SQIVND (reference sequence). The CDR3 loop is CASSIDPVQGAEAFF. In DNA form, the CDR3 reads TGTGCCAGTAGTATAGATCCGGTTCAGGGCGCTGAAGCTTTCTTT.

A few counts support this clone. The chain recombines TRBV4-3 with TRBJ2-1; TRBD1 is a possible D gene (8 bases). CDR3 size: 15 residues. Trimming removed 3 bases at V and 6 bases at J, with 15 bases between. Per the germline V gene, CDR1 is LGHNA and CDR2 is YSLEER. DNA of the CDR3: TGCGCCAGCAGCCATCCACAGGGGGGGGTCAATGAGCAGTTCTTC. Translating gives CASSHPQGGVNEQFF.

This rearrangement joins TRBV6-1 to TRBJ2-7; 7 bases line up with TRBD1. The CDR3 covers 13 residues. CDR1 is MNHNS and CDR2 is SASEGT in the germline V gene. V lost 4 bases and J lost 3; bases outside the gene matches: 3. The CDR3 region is CASSATGNYEQYF. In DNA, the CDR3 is TGTGCCAGCAGTGCGACAGGGAACTACGAGCAGTACTTC.

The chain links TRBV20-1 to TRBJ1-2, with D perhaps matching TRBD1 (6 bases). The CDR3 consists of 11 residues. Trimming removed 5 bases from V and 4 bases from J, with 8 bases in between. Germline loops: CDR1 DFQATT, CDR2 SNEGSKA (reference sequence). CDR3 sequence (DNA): TGCAGTGCTGGGGACACCTATGGCTACACCTTC. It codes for CSAGDTYGYTF.

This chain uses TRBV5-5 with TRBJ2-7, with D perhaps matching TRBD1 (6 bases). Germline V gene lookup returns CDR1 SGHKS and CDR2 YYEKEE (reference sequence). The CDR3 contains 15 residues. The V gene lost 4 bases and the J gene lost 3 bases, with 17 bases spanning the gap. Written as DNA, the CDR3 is TGTGCCAGCAGCCCTGAATACAGGGCCCTCTACGAGCAGTACTTC. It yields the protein CASSPEYRALYEQYF.

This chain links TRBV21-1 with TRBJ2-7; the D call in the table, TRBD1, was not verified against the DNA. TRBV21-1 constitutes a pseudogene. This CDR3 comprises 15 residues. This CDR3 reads CASKLDRTSSYEQYF. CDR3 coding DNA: TGTGCCAGCAAACTAGACAGGACGAGCTCCTACGAGCAGTACTTC.

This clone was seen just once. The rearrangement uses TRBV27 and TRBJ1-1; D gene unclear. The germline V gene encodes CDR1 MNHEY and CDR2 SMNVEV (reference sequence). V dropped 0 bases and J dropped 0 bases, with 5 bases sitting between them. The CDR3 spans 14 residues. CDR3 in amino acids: CASSLSSLNTEAFF. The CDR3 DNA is TGTGCCAGCAGTTTATCGAGCCTGAACACTGAAGCTTTCTTT.

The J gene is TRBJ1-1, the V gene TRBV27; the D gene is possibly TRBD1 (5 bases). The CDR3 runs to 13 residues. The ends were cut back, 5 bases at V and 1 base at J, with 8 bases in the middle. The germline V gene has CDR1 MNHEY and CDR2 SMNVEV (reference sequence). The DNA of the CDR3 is TGTGCCAGCAGTATAAGGGGGAACACTGAAGCTTTCTTT. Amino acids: CASSIRGNTEAFF.

CDR3 nucleotide sequence: TGTGCCAGCAGCCCCGGGACAGGGGCCTACGAGCAGTACTTC. Its protein product is CASSPGTGAYEQYF. The chain carries TRBV11-2 and TRBJ2-7; 10 bases match TRBD1. The CDR3 extends over 14 amino acids. CDR1 SGHAT and CDR2 FQNNGV come from the germline V gene. Losses at the gene ends were 5 bases for V and 2 bases for J; bases not matched to a gene: 3.

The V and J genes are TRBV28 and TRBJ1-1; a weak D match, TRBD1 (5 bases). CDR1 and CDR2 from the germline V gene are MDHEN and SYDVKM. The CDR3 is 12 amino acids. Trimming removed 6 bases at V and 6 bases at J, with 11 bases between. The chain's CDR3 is CASSPWGAEAFF. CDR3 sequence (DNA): TGTGCCAGCAGCCCCTGGGGGGCTGAAGCTTTCTTT.

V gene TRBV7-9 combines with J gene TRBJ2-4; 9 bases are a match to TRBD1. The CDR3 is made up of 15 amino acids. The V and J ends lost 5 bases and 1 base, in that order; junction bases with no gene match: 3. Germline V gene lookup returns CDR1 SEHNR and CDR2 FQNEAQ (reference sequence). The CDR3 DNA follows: TGTGCCAGCAGCCGGACAGGGGCGGCCAAAAACATTCAGTACTTC. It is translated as CASSRTGAAKNIQYF.

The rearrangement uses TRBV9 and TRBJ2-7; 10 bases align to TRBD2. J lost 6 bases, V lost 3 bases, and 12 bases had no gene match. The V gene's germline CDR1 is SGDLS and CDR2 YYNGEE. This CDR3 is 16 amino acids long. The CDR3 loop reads CASSARAASGSSEQYF. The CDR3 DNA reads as TGTGCCAGCAGCGCCCGGGCCGCTAGCGGGAGTAGCGAGCAGTACTTC.

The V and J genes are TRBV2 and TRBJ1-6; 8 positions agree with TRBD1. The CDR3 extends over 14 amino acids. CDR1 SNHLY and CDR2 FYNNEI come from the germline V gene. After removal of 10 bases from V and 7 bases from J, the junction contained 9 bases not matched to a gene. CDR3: CATRGQAGNSPLHF. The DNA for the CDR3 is TGTGCCACCAGGGGACAGGCTGGGAATTCACCCCTCCACTTT.

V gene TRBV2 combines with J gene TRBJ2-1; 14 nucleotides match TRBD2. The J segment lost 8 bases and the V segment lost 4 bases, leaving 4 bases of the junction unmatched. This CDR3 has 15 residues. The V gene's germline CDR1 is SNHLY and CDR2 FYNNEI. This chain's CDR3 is CASSGGLAGVDEQFF. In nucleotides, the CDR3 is TGTGCCAGCAGTGGGGGACTAGCGGGAGTTGATGAGCAGTTCTTC.

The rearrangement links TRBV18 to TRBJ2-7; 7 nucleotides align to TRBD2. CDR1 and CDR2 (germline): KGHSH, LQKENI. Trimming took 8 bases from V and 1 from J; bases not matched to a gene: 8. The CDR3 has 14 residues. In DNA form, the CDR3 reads TGTGCCAGCCCGATCCTAGCGGTATCCTACGAGCAGTACTTC. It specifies CASPILAVSYEQYF.